The 8 T cell receptor beta chains presented below share a single source sample, sequenced in a study of blood T cell repertoires in COVID-19. Clones were sequenced by immunoSEQ multiplex PCR, and TCRdb holds only the in-frame ones, with some missing. The data hold about 400,000 clones, with roughly nine tenths observed a single time. The sequenced material came from PBMCs or T cells enriched from blood (not recorded which). The source of these receptors is a woman in her twenties or thirties who had recovered from COVID-19.

The rearrangement uses TRBV5-6 and TRBJ2-7; D not resolved. Germline V lookup: CDR1 SGHDT, CDR2 YYEEEE. The CDR3 spans 15 residues. Deletions cut 2 bases from V and 2 bases from J, with 14 bases between. This chain's CDR3 is CASSFVLYTPYEQYF. The CDR3 coding sequence is TGTGCCAGCAGCTTCGTTCTGTACACACCCTACGAGCAGTACTTC.

This chain joins TRBV6-2 or TRBV6-3 and TRBJ2-5; a weak D match, TRBD1 (6 bases). This CDR3 comprises 16 residues. The V end was cut by 2 bases, the J end by 0 bases, with 13 bases between. CDR1 and CDR2 from the germline V gene are MNHEY and SVGEGT. The chain's CDR3 is CASSYAQGLYQETQYF. The CDR3 coding sequence is TGTGCCAGCAGTTACGCACAGGGCTTGTACCAAGAGACCCAGTACTTC.

The CDR3 coding sequence is TGTGCCAGCAGCCAAGATGTGGAGGGGACCTCCTATAATTCACCCCTCCACTTT. Encoded protein: CASSQDVEGTSYNSPLHF. The V call is TRBV4-2, the J call TRBJ1-6, with D tentatively TRBD1 (5 bases). The germline V gene has CDR1 LGHNA and CDR2 YNFKEQ. The V and J ends lost 0 bases and 0 bases respectively, with 12 bases between them. The CDR3 has 18 residues.

V gene TRBV7-9 combines with J gene TRBJ1-5, with 8 bases aligning to TRBD1. The CDR3 runs 15 residues. The trim removed 5 bases at V and 5 bases at J, leaving 8 bases unmatched. In germline, CDR1 is SEHNR, CDR2 FQNEAQ (reference sequence). The CDR3 here is CASSLGQGVYQPQHF. CDR3 sequence (DNA): TGTGCCAGCAGCCTAGGACAGGGAGTATATCAGCCCCAGCATTTT.

V and J are TRBV20-1 and TRBJ2-5, with 8 bases that match TRBD2. The V gene end was trimmed by 6 bases and the J gene end by 5 bases; junction bases not matched to a gene: 14. CDR1 DFQATT and CDR2 SNEGSKA come from the germline V gene (reference sequence). This CDR3 is built from 15 residues. In nucleotides, the CDR3 is TGCAGTGCCAGTGCCCCGGGGGGGACCGAGGAGACCCAGTACTTC. Translated: CSASAPGGTEETQYF.

The chain joins TRBV30 to TRBJ2-2, with D unclear. The CDR3 length is 15 residues. V was pared by 0 bases and J by 4 bases, with 12 bases between. Germline V gene sequence: CDR1 GTSNPN, CDR2 SVGIG (reference sequence). Here the CDR3 reads CAWSVMVPTTGELFF. The DNA of the CDR3 is TGTGCCTGGAGTGTAATGGTCCCTACCACCGGGGAGCTGTTTTTT.

The chain is built from TRBV5-1 and TRBJ1-1, with D perhaps matching TRBD1 (5 bases). V shed 1 base and J shed 3 bases, with 16 bases lying between them. Germline values: CDR1 SGHRS, CDR2 YFSETQ. This CDR3 has 16 amino acids. The CDR3 loop reads CASSLLSTGSDTEAFF. For the CDR3, the DNA is TGCGCCAGCAGCTTGTTAAGTACAGGATCGGACACTGAAGCTTTCTTT.

V gene TRBV4-2 combines with J gene TRBJ1-6; 9 nucleotides align to TRBD1. The CDR3 is 16 amino acids. V gave up 0 bases and J gave up 9 bases; unmatched junction bases: 6. Per the germline V gene, CDR1 is LGHNA and CDR2 is YNFKEQ. The CDR3: CASSQDPDRGSSPLHF. CDR3 DNA: TGTGCCAGCAGCCAAGATCCCGACAGGGGGAGTTCACCCCTCCACTTT.